This T cell receptor beta chain was sequenced during a study of blood T cell repertoires in COVID-19. V dropped 0 bases and J dropped 5; count of bases not matched to a gene: 4. This CDR3 is 14 amino acids long. CDR1 and CDR2 from the germline V gene are SGHNT and YYREEE (reference sequence). Only in-frame clones appear in the TCRdb table, and some are missing; sequencing was by immunoSEQ multiplex PCR. The sample lists about 90,000 clones; over 60% were seen once. The sequence was collected from a man between 65 and 79 years old with acute or convalescent COVID-19. The specimen was peripheral blood. The chain combines TRBV5-4 with TRBJ1-2; 7 bases are shared with TRBD1. CDR3 protein: CASSLGQGNYGYTF. The CDR3 DNA follows: TGTGCCAGCAGCTTGGGACAGGGAAATTATGGCTACACCTTC.